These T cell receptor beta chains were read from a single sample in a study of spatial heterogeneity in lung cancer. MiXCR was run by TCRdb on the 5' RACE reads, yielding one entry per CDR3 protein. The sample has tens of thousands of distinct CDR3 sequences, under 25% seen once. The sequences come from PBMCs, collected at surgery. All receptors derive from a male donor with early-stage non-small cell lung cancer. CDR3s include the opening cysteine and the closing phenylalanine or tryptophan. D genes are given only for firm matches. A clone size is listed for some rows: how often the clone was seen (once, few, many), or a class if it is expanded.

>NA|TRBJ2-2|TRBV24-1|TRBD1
TGTGCCACCAGTGATCACAGGGGAACCGGGGAGCTGTTTTTT
CATSDHRGTGELFF
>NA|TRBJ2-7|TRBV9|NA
TGTGCCAGCAGCGCCTGGGCTACCGGGGGCGTCTACGAGCAGTACTTC
CASSAWATGGVYEQYF
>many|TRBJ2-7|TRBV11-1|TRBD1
TGTGCCAGCAGTTCTTACAGGGGGCAGTACGAGCAGTACTTC
CASSSYRGQYEQYF
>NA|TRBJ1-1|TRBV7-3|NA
TGTGCCAGCAGCCTGACGGGAGGGGGAAGGGGTAGCACTGAAGCTTTCTTT
CASSLTGGGRGSTEAFF
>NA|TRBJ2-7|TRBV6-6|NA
TGTGCCAGCAGTTCCCAGACTAGACTCCCATCCTACGAGCAGTACTTC
CASSSQTRLPSYEQYF
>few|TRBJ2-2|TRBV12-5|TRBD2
TGTGCTAGTGGTACCGGGACTAGCACCGGGGAGCTGTTTTTT
CASGTGTSTGELFF
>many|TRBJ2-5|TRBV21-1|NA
TGTGCCAGCAGCAAAGCGACAGGGTCAGAGACCCAGTACTTC
CASSKATGSETQYF
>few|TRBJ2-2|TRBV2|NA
TGTGCCAGCAGAGAGAGCGGGGAGCTGTTTTTT
CASRESGELFF
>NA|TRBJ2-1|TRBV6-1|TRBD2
TGTGCCAGCAGCCCCCCGGGACTAGCTTCCTACAATGAGCAGTTCTTC
CASSPPGLASYNEQFF
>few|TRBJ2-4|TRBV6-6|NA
TGTGCCAGCAGTTTGGTCCAGGAGGTCGACATTCAGTACTTC
CASSLVQEVDIQYF
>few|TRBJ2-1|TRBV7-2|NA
TGTGCCAGCAGCGAGACGTCGTCGTGGAGTGAGCAGTTCTTC
CASSETSSWSEQFF
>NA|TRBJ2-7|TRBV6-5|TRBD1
TGTGCCAGCAGACCGGGACAGGGGACCCCCTACGAGCAGTACTTC
CASRPGQGTPYEQYF
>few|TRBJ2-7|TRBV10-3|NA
TGTGCCATCAGTGAGTCGGGGCAGACTACCTACGAGCAGTACTTC
CAISESGQTTYEQYF
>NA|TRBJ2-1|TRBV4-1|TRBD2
TGCGCCAGCAGCCAAGATCCTAGCGGGTTCTTCAATGAGCAGTTCTTC
CASSQDPSGFFNEQFF
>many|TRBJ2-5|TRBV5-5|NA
TGTGCCAGCAGCTTGCACGGCCAAGAGACCCAGTACTTC
CASSLHGQETQYF
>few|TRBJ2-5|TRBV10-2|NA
TGCGCCAGCAGTGAAATGGCGGGTAAAGAGACCCAGTACTTC
CASSEMAGKETQYF
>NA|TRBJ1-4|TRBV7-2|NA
TGTGCCAGCAGCTTAGGGCCGGGACCGAGGGAAAAACTGTTTTTT
CASSLGPGPREKLFF
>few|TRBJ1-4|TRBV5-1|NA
TGCGCCAGCAGCTTGGGAGGGTTTGGCGAAAAACTGTTTTTT
CASSLGGFGEKLFF
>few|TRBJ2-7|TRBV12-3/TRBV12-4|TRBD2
TGTGCCAGCAGTCCAGGGGCTACTAGCGGGAACTACGAGCAGTACTTC
CASSPGATSGNYEQYF
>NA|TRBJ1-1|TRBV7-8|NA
TGTGCCAGCAGCCCTCGGGAGGGAGGCACTGAAGCTTTCTTT
CASSPREGGTEAFF
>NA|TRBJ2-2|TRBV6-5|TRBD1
TGTGCCAGCAGTTGGGACAGGGGCGGGGAGCTGTTTTTT
CASSWDRGGELFF
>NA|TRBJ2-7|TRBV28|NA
TGTGCCAGCAGTCCGTCGACAACCTCCTACGAGCAGTACTTC
CASSPSTTSYEQYF
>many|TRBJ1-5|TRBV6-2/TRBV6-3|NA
TGTGCCAGCAGTTACGCGGGACTGACGTGGGGGGAAAATCAGCCCCAGCATTTT
CASSYAGLTWGENQPQHF
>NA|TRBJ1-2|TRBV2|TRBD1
TGTGCCAGCAGTACAGGGGGCGCCGGCTATGGCTACACCTTC
CASSTGGAGYGYTF
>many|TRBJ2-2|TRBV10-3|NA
TGTGCCATTACAGCGAACACCGGGGAGCTGTTTTTT
CAITANTGELFF
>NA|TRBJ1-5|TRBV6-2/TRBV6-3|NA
TGTGCCAGCAGTAAAGACAATTATAGCAATCAGCCCCAGCATTTT
CASSKDNYSNQPQHF
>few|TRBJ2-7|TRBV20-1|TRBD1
TGCAGTGCTTGGTCACAGGGGCGCGGGTACGAGCAGTACTTC
CSAWSQGRGYEQYF
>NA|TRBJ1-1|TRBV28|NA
TGTGCCAGCAGTTTACAGGGCCCTGAAGCTTTCTTT
CASSLQGPEAFF
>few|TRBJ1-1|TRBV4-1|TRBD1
TGCGCCAGCAGCCAGACAGGGCAAACTGAAGCTTTCTTT
CASSQTGQTEAFF
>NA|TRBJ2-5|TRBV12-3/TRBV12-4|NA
TGTGCCAGCAGTTTCTCGGGACCGAGATACCAAGAGACCCAGTACTTC
CASSFSGPRYQETQYF
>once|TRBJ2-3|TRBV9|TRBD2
TGTGCCAGCAGTCACGGACTAGCGGGGGCAGATACGCAGTATTTT
CASSHGLAGADTQYF
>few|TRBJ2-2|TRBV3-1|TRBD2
TGTGCCAGCAGCCAAGGTACTAGCGGGATGAACACCGGGGAGCTGTTTTTT
CASSQGTSGMNTGELFF
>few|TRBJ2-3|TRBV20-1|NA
TGCAGTGCAAGCTGGGGCACCAACACAGATACGCAGTATTTT
CSASWGTNTDTQYF
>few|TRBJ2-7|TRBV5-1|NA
TGCGCCAGCAGCTTGGCAGGAGACGAGCAGTACTTC
CASSLAGDEQYF
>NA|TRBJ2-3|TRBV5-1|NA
TGCGCCAGCAGCTTGGCTCAGGCGGCAGATACGCAGTATTTT
CASSLAQAADTQYF
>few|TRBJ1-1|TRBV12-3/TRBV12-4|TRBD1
TGTGCCAGCAGTCCTAAGGGACAGGCGCCGAGGGCTTTCTTT
CASSPKGQAPRAFF
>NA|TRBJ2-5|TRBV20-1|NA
TGCAGTGCTCCGGCAGACTTATCGACCCAGTACTTC
CSAPADLSTQYF
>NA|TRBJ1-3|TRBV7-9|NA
TGTGCCAGCAGCTTAGAAGGTTTCTCTGGAAACACCATATATTTT
CASSLEGFSGNTIYF
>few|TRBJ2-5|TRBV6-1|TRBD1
TGTGCCAGCAGTGAAGTCCCGGGACAGAGCCAACCGTACTTC
CASSEVPGQSQPYF
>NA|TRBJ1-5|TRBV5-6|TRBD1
TGTGCCAGCAGCTCCGCCGGGACAGGGGGCGCAGAGCCCCAGCATTTT
CASSSAGTGGAEPQHF
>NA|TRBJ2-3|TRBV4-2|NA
TGTGCCAGCAGCCAACCTTCCCGGGCGGGAACAGATACGCAGTATTTT
CASSQPSRAGTDTQYF
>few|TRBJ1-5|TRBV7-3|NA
TGTGCCAGCAGCTTCGGGCACAATCAGCCCCAGCATTTT
CASSFGHNQPQHF
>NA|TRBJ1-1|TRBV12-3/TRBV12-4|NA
TGTGCCAGCAGTTTGTTCGGACGGAACACTGAAGCTTTCTTT
CASSLFGRNTEAFF
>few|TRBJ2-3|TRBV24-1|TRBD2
TGTGCCACCAGCGGGACTAGCGGGGAAGATACGCAGTATTTT
CATSGTSGEDTQYF
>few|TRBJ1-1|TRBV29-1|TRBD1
TGCAGCGTGGGAGACAGGGGATCTGAAGCTTTCTTT
CSVGDRGSEAFF